One sample yielded the 15 T cell receptor beta chains listed below, sequenced in a study of glioma-infiltrating T cells after dendritic cell vaccination. Time point in this sample: after dendritic cell vaccination, including at tumor progression/relapse. TCRdb keeps only in-frame clones here, not all; method: immunoSEQ multiplex PCR. The table shows around 100,000 clones, with roughly 80% occurring only once. This specimen was blood, taken after dendritic cell vaccination. The source of these receptors is a human donor with glioblastoma.

The V call is TRBV15, the J call TRBJ1-1; D is undetermined. Germline CDR1 is LNHNV and CDR2 is YYDKDF (reference sequence). The V gene lost 0 bases and the J gene lost 5 bases, with 7 bases spanning the gap. The CDR3 spans 13 residues. This CDR3 is CATSRDGVTEAFF. The CDR3 region has the DNA TGTGCCACCAGCAGAGATGGAGTAACTGAAGCTTTCTTT.

The V gene is TRBV2, the J gene TRBJ2-7, with 8 bases fitting TRBD1. V lost 5 bases to trimming and J lost 6 bases; unmatched junction nucleotides: 6. The CDR3 runs to 13 residues. Germline V gene lookup returns CDR1 SNHLY and CDR2 FYNNEI. The chain's CDR3 is CASSIGTGPEQYF. CDR3 nucleotide sequence: TGTGCCAGCAGTATCGGGACAGGCCCCGAGCAGTACTTC.

The V and J genes are TRBV2 and TRBJ1-4; D perhaps matches TRBD1 (5 bases). Germline lookup yields CDR1 SNHLY and CDR2 FYNNEI. The CDR3 loop spans 16 amino acids. Trimming removed 6 bases at V and 3 bases at J, with 17 bases between. The CDR3 DNA reads TGTGCCAGCAGCCCTTTAGGGGATTTAGCTAATGAAAAACTGTTTTTT. Translation gives CASSPLGDLANEKLFF.

The V call is TRBV14, the J call TRBJ1-1; TRBD1 is a possible D gene (5 bases). The CDR3 is made up of 16 amino acids. CDR1 SGHDN and CDR2 FVKESK come from the germline V gene. Trimming stripped 1 base from V and 0 bases from J, with 12 bases between. The CDR3 DNA follows: TGTGCCAGCAGCCAAGTGGAGGGACCGATGAACACTGAAGCTTTCTTT. Amino acid sequence: CASSQVEGPMNTEAFF.

CDR3 sequence: CASSRTGSADGYTF. CDR3 nucleotides: TGTGCCAGTAGTAGAACAGGGTCCGCGGACGGCTACACCTTC. This chain joins TRBV19 and TRBJ1-2, with D perhaps TRBD1 (6 bases). Germline CDR1 LNHDA, CDR2 SQIVND (reference sequence). The V and J ends lost 4 bases and 8 bases respectively, with 17 bases between them. The CDR3 covers 14 residues.

The chain couples TRBV5-1 to TRBJ1-1; D perhaps matches TRBD1 (6 bases). The CDR3 is 15 residues long. Germline values: CDR1 SGHRS, CDR2 YFSETQ. V lost 0 bases, J lost 5 bases, and 14 bases lay in between. The chain's CDR3 is CASSLEGRGVTEAFF. CDR3 DNA sequence: TGCGCCAGCAGCTTGGAGGGCAGGGGAGTGACTGAAGCTTTCTTT. Filled out from reference TRBV5-1 and TRBJ1-1, the complete variable domain reads KAGVTQTPRYLIKTRGQQVTLSCSPISGHRSVSWYQQTPGQGLQFLFEYFSETQRNKGNFPGRFSGRQFSNSRSEMNVSTLELGDSALYLCASSLEGRGVTEAFFGQGTRLTVV.

This chain links TRBV6-4 with TRBJ2-6; 7 nucleotides agree with TRBD2. Germline CDR1 MRHNA, CDR2 SNTAGT. The CDR3 loop spans 16 amino acids. J lost 1 base, V lost 0 bases, and 0 bases had no gene match. CDR3 protein: CASSDSLASGANVLTF. CDR3 sequence (DNA): TGTGCCAGCAGTGACTCACTAGCGTCTGGGGCCAACGTCCTGACTTTC.

The chain has TRBV5-1 and TRBJ1-1; TRBD1 aligns across 7 bases. Trimming removed 1 base from V and 1 base from J; junction bases left unmatched: 4. CDR1 SGHRS and CDR2 YFSETQ come from the germline V gene. The CDR3 extends over 15 amino acids. CDR3 region: CASSLMRTGNTEAFF. The CDR3 nucleotides are TGCGCCAGCAGCTTGATGAGGACAGGGAACACTGAAGCTTTCTTT.

This clone occurred once. V and J are TRBV19 and TRBJ2-7; the match to TRBD1 covers 7 bases. The V and J ends lost 5 bases and 3 bases, in that order; junction bases with no gene match: 4. The CDR3 contains 13 residues. The germline gives CDR1 LNHDA, CDR2 SQIVND (reference sequence). The CDR3 sequence: CASSSGQDYEQYF. The CDR3 coding sequence is TGTGCCAGTAGTTCCGGACAGGACTACGAGCAGTACTTC. The variable domain in full, completed from reference TRBV19 and TRBJ2-7, reads DGGITQSPKYLFRKEGQNVTLSCEQNLNHDAMYWYRQDPGQGLRLIYYSQIVNDFQKGDIAEGYSVSREKKESFPLTVTSAQKNPTAFYLCASSSGQDYEQYFGPGTRLTVT.

In its sample, this clone was seen once. The chain combines TRBV5-1 with TRBJ1-2, with a weak D call TRBD1 (5 bases). The CDR3 consists of 16 residues. Trimming removed 4 bases at V and 0 bases at J, with 16 bases between. The germline gives CDR1 SGHRS, CDR2 YFSETQ. The CDR3 sequence is CASSPGGRGTNYGYTF. The DNA for the CDR3 is TGCGCCAGCAGCCCGGGGGGACGGGGGACTAACTATGGCTACACCTTC.

This chain joins TRBV7-8 and TRBJ2-7, with TRBD1 matching 9 bases. Germline V lookup: CDR1 SGHVS, CDR2 FQNEAQ. The CDR3 covers 15 residues. Trimming cost V 5 bases and J 3 bases; bases outside gene matches: 8. CDR3 sequence (DNA): TGTGCCAGCAGCCCGATACAGGGGGCAAGCTACGAGCAGTACTTC. Amino acids: CASSPIQGASYEQYF.

V is TRBV7-6 and J is TRBJ1-6; D may be TRBD1 (5 bases). The CDR3 totals 15 residues. Trimming removed 0 bases from V and 8 bases from J, with 11 bases in between. Per the germline V gene, CDR1 is SGHVS and CDR2 is FNYEAQ. CDR3 sequence reads: CASSLAGDEDSPLHF. The CDR3 DNA reads TGTGCCAGCAGCTTAGCAGGGGATGAAGATTCACCCCTCCACTTT.

This clone was detected only once. The chain carries TRBV19 and TRBJ1-1; no clear D. Germline-derived CDR1 and CDR2 are LNHDA and SQIVND (reference sequence). The CDR3 sequence is 15 residues long. The V end was cut by 2 bases, the J end by 1 base, with 11 bases between. CDR3 nucleotides: TGTGCCAGTAGTATAACAGCCACAGCGAACACTGAAGCTTTCTTT. Its protein is CASSITATANTEAFF.

J is TRBJ1-5 and V is TRBV2; 7 bases align to TRBD1. CDR1 is SNHLY and CDR2 is FYNNEI in the germline V gene. This CDR3 region has 16 residues. J was trimmed by 4 bases and V by 7 bases; bases with no gene match: 13. The CDR3 DNA reads TGTGCCAGCAACCGGGACAGATATTTGAGAAATCAGCCCCAGCATTTT. This codes for CASNRDRYLRNQPQHF.

This sequence joins TRBV7-9 and TRBJ1-4; D not resolved. This CDR3 is built from 14 residues. V was shortened by 5 bases and J by 7 bases, with 14 bases between the two germline ends. Germline V gene sequence: CDR1 SEHNR, CDR2 FQNEAQ (reference sequence). CDR3 coding DNA: TGTGCCAGCAGCGAGACTACGGGCTTTGAAAAACTGTTTTTT. As protein: CASSETTGFEKLFF.